The 4 T cell receptor beta chains below were found in one sample sequenced in a study of CD8+CD57+ T cells in acquired aplastic anemia. Genomic DNA served as template for TCR beta VDJ and CDR3 profiling. TCRdb called the reads again in MiXCR, with one record for every CDR3 protein. Among 100,000 to 150,000 distinct CDR3 sequences, about two fifths were seen once, and the ten largest hold 2.6%. Patients picked for sequencing had shown CD8+CD57+ cell expansion detected by flow cytometry. Sequenced input: sorted CD4+, CD8+, or CD8+CD57+ T cells (not recorded which) from PBMCs. The receptors derive from a human donor with aplastic anemia.

The chain joins TRBV7-9 to TRBJ1-2, with 8 bases matching TRBD1. The V and J ends lost 5 bases and 8 bases, in that order; junction bases with no gene match: 7. Looked up from germline, CDR1 is SEHNR and CDR2 is FQNEAQ (reference sequence). This CDR3 contains 13 residues. CDR3 residues: CASSATGAAGYTF. The CDR3 region has the DNA TGTGCCAGCAGCGCGACAGGGGCGGCGGGCTACACCTTC.

The chain is built from TRBV28 and TRBJ1-5, with 9 bases aligning to TRBD1. The CDR3 covers 15 residues. Looked up from germline, CDR1 is MDHEN and CDR2 is SYDVKM. V shed 5 bases, J shed 5 bases, and the junction held 7 bases outside the gene matches. CDR3 amino acids: CASSKPTGGYQPQHF. The CDR3 DNA sequence: TGTGCCAGCAGTAAGCCTACAGGGGGCTATCAGCCCCAGCATTTT.

This clonotype was seen more than once but under ten times. V is TRBV7-1 and J is TRBJ2-4, with TRBD1 identical over 9 bases. TRBV7-1 is an ORF; its function is uncertain. Losses at the gene ends were 1 base for V and 1 base for J; bases not matched to a gene: 5. This CDR3 comprises 17 residues. This CDR3 is CASSSGSGTGAKNIQYF. The CDR3 coding sequence is TGTGCCAGCAGCTCAGGATCCGGGACAGGGGCCAAAAACATTCAGTACTTC.

The J gene is TRBJ1-6, the V gene TRBV3-1; 7 bases are a match to TRBD1. This CDR3 has 15 residues. Germline values: CDR1 LGHDT, CDR2 YNNKEL (reference sequence). V lost 4 bases, J lost 7 bases, and 7 bases stayed unmatched. This CDR3 is CASSRYRGMNSPLHF. The DNA of the CDR3 is TGTGCCAGCAGCCGATACAGGGGTATGAATTCACCCCTCCACTTT. Complete variable domain (other parts from reference TRBV3-1 and TRBJ1-6): DTAVSQTPKYLVTQMGNDKSIKCEQNLGHDTMYWYKQDSKKFLKIMFSYNNKELIINETVPNRFSPKSPDKAHLNLHINSLELGDSAVYFCASSRYRGMNSPLHFGNGTRLTVT.